What follows are 6 T cell receptor beta chains derived from one specimen sequenced in a study of shared clonotypes between healthy human individuals. The naive CD8 subset, CD45RO-negative cells positively selected for CCR7, excluded terminally differentiated effector memory CD45RA+ cells. Assay: immunoSEQ multiplex PCR; the TCRdb copy retains only in-frame clones and omits some. The sample has some 740,000 clones; about 92% are singletons. Sequenced sample: naive CD8+ T cells sorted from blood. The receptor set was obtained from a young man in good health.

The V call is TRBV28, the J call TRBJ1-2, with TRBD1 identical over 12 bases. Germline loops: CDR1 MDHEN, CDR2 SYDVKM. The CDR3 loop spans 15 amino acids. V lost 5 bases and J lost 4; bases outside the gene matches: 5. CDR3 loop: CASSPGTGGFYGYTF. CDR3 in DNA: TGTGCCAGCAGTCCCGGGACAGGGGGCTTCTATGGCTACACCTTC.

The chain employs TRBV5-8 and TRBJ2-7; unclear D gene. The germline gives CDR1 SGHTS, CDR2 YDEGEE. CDR3 length equals 13 residues. Trimming left V 10 bases short and J 3 bases short, with 17 bases between. CDR3 DNA: TGTGCCGCCTTGCAAATCTCCTACTACGAGCAGTACTTC. This sequence encodes CAALQISYYEQYF. Full variable domain (missing parts from reference TRBV5-8 and TRBJ2-7): EAGVTQSPTHLIKTRGQQATLRCSPISGHTSVYWYQQALGLGLQFLLWYDEGEERNRGNFPPRFSGRQFPNYSSELNVNALELEDSALYLCAALQISYYEQYFGPGTRLTVT.

The chain joins TRBV28 to TRBJ2-5; D uncertain. The V gene's germline CDR1 is MDHEN and CDR2 SYDVKM. Trimming took 4 bases from V and 3 from J, leaving 12 bases between them. The length of the CDR3 is 14 residues. The DNA for the CDR3 is TGTGCCAGCAGTTCCTCCGGCCAAAAAGAGACCCAGTACTTC. It yields the protein CASSSSGQKETQYF.

V is TRBV10-2 and J is TRBJ2-1, with TRBD2 identical over 14 bases. CDR1 is WSHSY, CDR2 SAAADI, per germline. This CDR3 contains 14 residues. The V and J ends lost 8 bases and 5 bases, in that order; junction bases with no gene match: 2. DNA for the CDR3: TGCGCCAGCGAGGGACTAGCGGGAGACAATGAGCAGTTCTTC. As protein: CASEGLAGDNEQFF.

The rearrangement joins TRBV13 to TRBJ1-1; D not certain. The CDR3 is 13 amino acids. V was shortened by 3 bases and J by 4 bases, with 9 bases between the two germline ends. The V gene's germline CDR1 is PRHDT and CDR2 FYEKMQ (reference sequence). The CDR3 DNA sequence: TGTGCCAGCAGCTTGGGGTTGGTCACTGAAGCTTTCTTT. Translation gives CASSLGLVTEAFF. The complete variable domain, with remaining parts taken from reference TRBV13 and TRBJ1-1, reads AAGVIQSPRHLIKEKRETATLKCYPIPRHDTVYWYQQGPGQDPQFLISFYEKMQSDKGSIPDRFSAQQFSDYHSELNMSSLELGDSALYFCASSLGLVTEAFFGQGTRLTVV.

This rearrangement joins TRBV7-9 to TRBJ1-5, with a tentative D call TRBD1 (6 bases). Germline V CDR1 and CDR2: SEHNR, FQNEAQ (reference sequence). The V end lost 1 base, the J end lost 2 bases, and 21 bases lay between the germline ends. This CDR3 has 19 amino acids. Written as DNA, the CDR3 is TGTGCCAGCAGCTTAGAGGCCATAGACAGGTTTGGTGGCAATCAGCCCCAGCATTTT. Amino acids: CASSLEAIDRFGGNQPQHF.